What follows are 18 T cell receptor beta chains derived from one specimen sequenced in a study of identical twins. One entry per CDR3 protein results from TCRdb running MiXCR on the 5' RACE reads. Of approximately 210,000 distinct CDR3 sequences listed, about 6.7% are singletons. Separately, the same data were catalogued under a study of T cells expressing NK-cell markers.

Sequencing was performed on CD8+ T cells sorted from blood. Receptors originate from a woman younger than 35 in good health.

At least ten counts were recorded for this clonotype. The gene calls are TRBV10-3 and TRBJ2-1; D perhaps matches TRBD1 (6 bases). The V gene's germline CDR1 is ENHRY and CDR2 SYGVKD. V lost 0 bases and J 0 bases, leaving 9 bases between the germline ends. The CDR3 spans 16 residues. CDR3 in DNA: TGTGCCATCAGTGAGTCGGGGGACATCTCCTACAATGAGCAGTTCTTC. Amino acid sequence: CAISESGDISYNEQFF.

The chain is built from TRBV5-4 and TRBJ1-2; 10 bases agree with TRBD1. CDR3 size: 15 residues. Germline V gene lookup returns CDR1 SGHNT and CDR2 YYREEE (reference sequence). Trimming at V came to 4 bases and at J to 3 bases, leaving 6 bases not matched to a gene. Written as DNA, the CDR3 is TGTGCCAGCAGCCTCGGACAGGGGGTGGACTATGGCTACACCTTC. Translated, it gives CASSLGQGVDYGYTF. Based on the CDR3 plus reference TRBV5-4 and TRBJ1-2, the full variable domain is ETGVTQSPTHLIKTRGQQVTLRCSSQSGHNTVSWYQQALGQGPQFIFQYYREEENGRGNFPPRFSGLQFPNYSSELNVNALELDDSALYLCASSLGQGVDYGYTFGSGTRLTVV.

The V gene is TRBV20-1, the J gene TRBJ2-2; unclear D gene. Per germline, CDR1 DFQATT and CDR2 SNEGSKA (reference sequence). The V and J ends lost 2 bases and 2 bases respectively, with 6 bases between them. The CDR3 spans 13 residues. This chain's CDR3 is CSARKPNTGELFF. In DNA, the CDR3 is TGCAGTGCTAGAAAACCAAACACCGGGGAGCTGTTTTTT.

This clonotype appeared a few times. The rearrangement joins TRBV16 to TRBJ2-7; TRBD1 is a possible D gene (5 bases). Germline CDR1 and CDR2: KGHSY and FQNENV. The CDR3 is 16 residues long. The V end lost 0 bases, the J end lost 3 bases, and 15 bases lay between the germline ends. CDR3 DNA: TGTGCCAGCAGCCAATCGAGGCAGGGATTGTTCTACGAGCAGTACTTC. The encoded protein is CASSQSRQGLFYEQYF.

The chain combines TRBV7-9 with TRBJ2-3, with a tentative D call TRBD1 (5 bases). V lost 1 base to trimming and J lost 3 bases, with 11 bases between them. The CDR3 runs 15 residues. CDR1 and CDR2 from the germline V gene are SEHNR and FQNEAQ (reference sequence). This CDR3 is CASSLVNQGTDTQYF. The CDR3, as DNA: TGTGCCAGCAGCTTAGTTAACCAGGGTACAGATACGCAGTATTTT.

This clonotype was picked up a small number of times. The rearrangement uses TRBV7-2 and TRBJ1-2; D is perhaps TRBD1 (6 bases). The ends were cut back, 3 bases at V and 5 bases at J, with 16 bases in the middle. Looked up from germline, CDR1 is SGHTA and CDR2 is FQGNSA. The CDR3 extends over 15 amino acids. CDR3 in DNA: TGTGCCAGCAGCTTCGGAGGGGGTCCTACATATGGCTACACCTTC. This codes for CASSFGGGPTYGYTF.

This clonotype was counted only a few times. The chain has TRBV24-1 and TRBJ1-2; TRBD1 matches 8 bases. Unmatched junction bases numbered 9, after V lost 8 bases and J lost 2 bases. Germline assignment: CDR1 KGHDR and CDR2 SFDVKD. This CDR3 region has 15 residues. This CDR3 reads CATNGWTGSNYGYTF. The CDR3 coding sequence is TGTGCCACCAATGGGTGGACAGGGAGCAACTATGGCTACACCTTC.

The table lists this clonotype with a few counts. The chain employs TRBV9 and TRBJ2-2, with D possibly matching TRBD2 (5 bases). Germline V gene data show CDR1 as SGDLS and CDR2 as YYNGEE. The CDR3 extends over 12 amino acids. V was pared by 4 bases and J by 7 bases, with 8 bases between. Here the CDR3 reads CASSRRDGELFF. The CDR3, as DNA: TGTGCCAGCAGCAGACGGGACGGGGAGCTGTTTTTT.

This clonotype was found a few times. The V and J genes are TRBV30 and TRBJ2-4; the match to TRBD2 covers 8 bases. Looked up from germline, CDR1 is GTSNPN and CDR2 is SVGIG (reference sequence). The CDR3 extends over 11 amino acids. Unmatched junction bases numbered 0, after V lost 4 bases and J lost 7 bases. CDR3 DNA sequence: TGTGCCTGGACGGGAGGGAACATTCAGTACTTC. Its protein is CAWTGGNIQYF.

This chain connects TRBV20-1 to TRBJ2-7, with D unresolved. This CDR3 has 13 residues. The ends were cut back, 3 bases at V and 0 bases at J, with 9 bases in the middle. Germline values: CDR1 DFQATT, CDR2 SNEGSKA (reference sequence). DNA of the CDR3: TGCAGTGCTAGGGGCGGCCTCTCCTACGAGCAGTACTTC. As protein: CSARGGLSYEQYF.

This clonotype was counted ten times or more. The CDR3 region has the DNA TGTGCCACCAGCAGAGAGGTGGACAGGGGACCCAACAATGAGCAGTTCTTC. This gives the protein CATSREVDRGPNNEQFF. The chain employs TRBV15 and TRBJ2-1; 9 nucleotides match TRBD1. The germline V gene has CDR1 LNHNV and CDR2 YYDKDF (reference sequence). The CDR3 consists of 17 residues. The V segment lost 0 bases and the J segment 5 bases; nucleotides outside the gene matches: 8. Full variable domain (rest looked up from reference TRBV15 and TRBJ2-1): DAMVIQNPRYQVTQFGKPVTLSCSQTLNHNVMYWYQQKSSQAPKLLFHYYDKDFNNEADTPDNFQSRRPNTSFCFLDIRSPGLGDTAMYLCATSREVDRGPNNEQFFGPGTRLTVL.

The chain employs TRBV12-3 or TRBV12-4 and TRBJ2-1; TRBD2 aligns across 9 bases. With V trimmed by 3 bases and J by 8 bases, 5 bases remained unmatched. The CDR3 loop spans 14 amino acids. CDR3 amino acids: CASSLRGGLDEQFF. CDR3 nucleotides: TGTGCCAGCAGTTTGCGGGGGGGCCTAGATGAGCAGTTCTTC.

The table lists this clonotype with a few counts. The CDR3 coding sequence is TGTGCCAGCAGCAACCCTTTGGGAGTCGAGCAGTACTTC. It codes for CASSNPLGVEQYF. This sequence joins TRBV3-1 and TRBJ2-7; weak D call: TRBD2 (5 bases). CDR3 length: 13 amino acids. CDR1 and CDR2 (germline): LGHDT, YNNKEL (reference sequence). Trimming took 5 bases from V and 6 from J, leaving 14 bases between them.

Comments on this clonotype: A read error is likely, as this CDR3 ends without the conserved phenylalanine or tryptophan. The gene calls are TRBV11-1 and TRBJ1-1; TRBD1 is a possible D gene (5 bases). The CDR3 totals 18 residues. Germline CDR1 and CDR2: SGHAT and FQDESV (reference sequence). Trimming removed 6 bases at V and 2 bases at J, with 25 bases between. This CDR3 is CASSLGGGSGSLNTEAFL. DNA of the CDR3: TGTGCCAGCAGTTTGGGGGGAGGGAGTGGCTCCCTCAACACTGAAGCTTTCTTA.

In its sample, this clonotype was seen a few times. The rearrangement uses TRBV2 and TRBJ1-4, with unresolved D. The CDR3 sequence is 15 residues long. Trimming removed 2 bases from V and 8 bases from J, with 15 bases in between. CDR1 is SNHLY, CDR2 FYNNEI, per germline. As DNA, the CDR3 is TGTGCCAGCAGTGAAACGGCCTACCAAGGAGAAAAACTGTTTTTT. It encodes CASSETAYQGEKLFF. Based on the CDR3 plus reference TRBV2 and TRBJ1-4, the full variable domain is EPEVTQTPSHQVTQMGQEVILRCVPISNHLYFYWYRQILGQKVEFLVSFYNNEISEKSEIFDDQFSVERPDGSNFTLKIRSTKLEDSAMYFCASSETAYQGEKLFFGSGTQLSVL.

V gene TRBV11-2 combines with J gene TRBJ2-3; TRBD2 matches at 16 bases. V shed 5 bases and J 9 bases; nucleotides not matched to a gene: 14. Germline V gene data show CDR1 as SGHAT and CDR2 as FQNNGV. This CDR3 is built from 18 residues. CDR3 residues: CASSQGGLAGGPSETQYF. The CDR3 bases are TGTGCCAGCAGCCAAGGGGGACTAGCGGGGGGGCCGTCGGAGACGCAGTATTTT.

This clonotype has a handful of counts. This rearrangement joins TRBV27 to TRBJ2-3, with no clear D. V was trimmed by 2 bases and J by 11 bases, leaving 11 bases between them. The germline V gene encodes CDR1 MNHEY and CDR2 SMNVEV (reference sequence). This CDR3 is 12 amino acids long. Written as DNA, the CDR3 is TGTGCCAGCAGTTTAGACCAAAAGGTGCAGTATTTT. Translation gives CASSLDQKVQYF.

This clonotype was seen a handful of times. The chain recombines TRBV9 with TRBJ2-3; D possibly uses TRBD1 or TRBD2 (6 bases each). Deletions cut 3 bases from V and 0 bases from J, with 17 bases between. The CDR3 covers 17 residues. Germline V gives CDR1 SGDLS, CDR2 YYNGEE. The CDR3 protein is CASSANKGGGSTDTQYF. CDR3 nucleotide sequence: TGTGCCAGCAGCGCCAATAAAGGAGGGGGTAGCACAGATACGCAGTATTTT.